This TCR beta chain came from a study of blood T cells in healthy people across ages. Broader study findings: Compared with aged donors, long-lived donors showed fewer expanded clones, suggesting selection.

Alongside a J-beta primer mix, a sample-barcoded 5' primer served in a second PCR lasting about 6 to 12 cycles. Each cDNA molecule received a tag from a template-switch adaptor that had 12 random nucleotides. One entry per CDR3 protein results from TCRdb running MiXCR on the 5' RACE reads. In the table there are over 1.5 million distinct CDR3 sequences, about 50% of which are singletons. CDR1 LGHNA and CDR2 YNFKEQ come from the germline V gene. This CDR3 region has 14 residues. RNA extraction gave at least 5.5 micrograms of total RNA per sample. As for this clonotype: Its antigen is currently unknown.

Sequenced material: blood. The J gene is TRBJ2-4, the V gene TRBV4-2; 8 nucleotides match TRBD1. The end of the DNA aligns better with TRBJ2-7, so the J call may be wrong. This TCR was recovered from a woman aged 40 to 50 in good health. CDR3 loop: CASSQTTGVHEQYF. CDR3 in DNA: TGTGCCAGCAGCCAAACGACAGGGGTCCACGAGCAGTACTTC.